The 17 T cell receptor beta chains below come from one sample, sequenced in a study of cytomegalovirus exposure and HLA in healthy donors (dated by TCRdb to between 2016 and 2019). The library was made by the immunoSEQ multiplex PCR assay. A mixture of 60 forward primers for TCR Vbeta segments and 13 reverse primers for TCR Jbeta segments was used in the multiplex PCR. Imported from immuneACCESS, the table was reduced by TCRdb to in-frame sequences with V and J called. These copies leave out some clones; in studies compared against another copy, an unresolved V gene accounts for under half, and the cause of the remainder is not known. This sample is represented by 150,000 to 200,000 clones; roughly 80% of them were singletons. More than 0.35% of the sample lies in the top ten. The specimen sequenced was PBMCs. All receptors come from a male donor in good health and CMV-seropositive.

This chain uses TRBV6-6 with TRBJ1-6; 7 bases are a match to TRBD1. Germline CDR1 is MNHNY and CDR2 is SVGAGI (reference sequence). J was trimmed by 7 bases and V by 2 bases; bases with no gene match: 8. The CDR3 spans 16 residues. The CDR3 DNA follows: TGTGCCAGCAGTTACCCCGCCGGGACAGTCAATTCACCCCTCCACTTT. It is translated as CASSYPAGTVNSPLHF.

The V and J genes are TRBV18 and TRBJ2-1, with a weak D call TRBD1 (6 bases). This CDR3 has 15 residues. Germline values: CDR1 KGHSH, CDR2 LQKENI. V was pared by 2 bases and J by 4 bases, with 12 bases between. CDR3 sequence reads: CASSPGRGHYNEQFF. The DNA of the CDR3 is TGTGCCAGCTCACCAGGCAGGGGTCATTACAATGAGCAGTTCTTC.

The J gene is TRBJ1-6, the V gene TRBV7-2, with 9 bases lining up with TRBD1. Germline V CDR1 and CDR2: SGHTA, FQGNSA. This CDR3 has 17 residues. V was clipped by 5 bases and J by 3 bases; unmatched bases: 8. The CDR3 DNA sequence: TGTGCCAGCAGCGCCCACAGGGGGCCCTTCTATAATTCACCCCTCCACTTT. This translates into CASSAHRGPFYNSPLHF.

This clone was seen once. The V gene is TRBV6-6, the J gene TRBJ1-2, with D perhaps matching TRBD1 (5 bases). The CDR3 length is 12 residues. CDR1 and CDR2 from the germline V gene are MNHNY and SVGAGI (reference sequence). Trimming removed 6 bases at V and 3 bases at J, with 8 bases between. The CDR3: CASRGGDYGYTF. CDR3 coding DNA: TGTGCCAGCAGGGGAGGGGACTATGGCTACACCTTC.

In DNA, the CDR3 is TGTGCCAGCAGCCACTTGACTGGCGGGGAGTTTCACGGGGAGCTGTTTTTT. It codes for CASSHLTGGEFHGELFF. The gene calls are TRBV4-2 and TRBJ2-2, with D possibly being TRBD2 (6 bases). V was cut by 3 bases and J by 7 bases, with 21 bases left in between. CDR3 size: 17 residues. Germline V gives CDR1 LGHNA, CDR2 YNFKEQ.

There are a few counts of this clone. The chain couples TRBV27 to TRBJ2-7; 9 bases fit TRBD1. The CDR3 is 16 residues long. Per the germline V gene, CDR1 is MNHEY and CDR2 is SMNVEV (reference sequence). Trimming removed 3 bases from V and 2 bases from J; junction bases left unmatched: 8. Written as DNA, the CDR3 is TGTGCCAGCAGTTTCTCACAGGGGGCTTATCCCTACGAGCAGTACTTC. It is translated as CASSFSQGAYPYEQYF.

This chain uses TRBV7-3 with TRBJ2-5; D might be TRBD2 (5 bases). This CDR3 is built from 12 residues. Germline CDR1 SGHTA, CDR2 FQGTGA. V lost 3 bases to trimming and J lost 7 bases, with 9 bases between them. DNA of the CDR3: TGTGCCAGCAGCTTGGACTCGGGGACCCAGTACTTC. Translation: CASSLDSGTQYF.

The rearrangement joins TRBV6-5 to TRBJ2-5; 9 nucleotides agree with TRBD2. Germline V lookup: CDR1 MNHEY, CDR2 SVGAGI. The CDR3 extends over 15 amino acids. V trimming: 6 bases; J trimming: 6 bases; junction bases outside the gene matches: 11. Here the CDR3 DNA reads TGTGCCAGCAGCGTCGAGCGGGGGGCCCGGAAGACCCAGTACTTC. It codes for CASSVERGARKTQYF.

The chain links TRBV5-4 to TRBJ2-5; TRBD2 agrees at 8 bases. With V trimmed by 0 bases and J by 14 bases, 9 bases remained unmatched. The CDR3 consists of 13 residues. Germline V gene data show CDR1 as SGHNT and CDR2 as YYREEE (reference sequence). CDR3 bases: TGTGCCAGCAGCTTGGAAGGGCTAGCGGGCAGTTACTTC. Its translation: CASSLEGLAGSYF.

The chain employs TRBV6-1 and TRBJ2-5; 7 nucleotides align to TRBD1. Germline V gene data show CDR1 as MNHNS and CDR2 as SASEGT. This CDR3 has 15 amino acids. V gave up 7 bases and J gave up 4 bases; unmatched junction bases: 12. DNA of the CDR3: TGTGCCAGCACCAGTCAACAGGGGCAGGCAGAGACCCAGTACTTC. Its translation: CASTSQQGQAETQYF.

The chain combines TRBV27 with TRBJ2-1; the D gene is possibly TRBD2 (5 bases). The V gene's germline CDR1 is MNHEY and CDR2 SMNVEV (reference sequence). V was shortened by 2 bases and J by 4 bases, with 9 bases between the two germline ends. The CDR3 length is 14 residues. CDR3 nucleotide sequence: TGTGCCAGCAGTTTAAGAGGGCTTTACAATGAGCAGTTCTTC. Encoded protein: CASSLRGLYNEQFF.

The chain couples TRBV29-1 to TRBJ1-1, with D maybe TRBD1 (5 bases). In germline, CDR1 is SQVTM, CDR2 ANQGSEA. This CDR3 contains 14 residues. The V end was cut by 6 bases, the J end by 5 bases, with 19 bases between. Here the CDR3 DNA reads TGCAGCGTCGTGGTTGTTGGGGCGGGAACTGAAGCTTTCTTT. This translates into CSVVVVGAGTEAFF. The full variable domain, in which reference TRBV29-1 and TRBJ1-1 provide the parts outside the CDR3, is SAVISQKPSRDICQRGTSLTIQCQVDSQVTMMFWYRQQPGQSLTLIATANQGSEATYESGFVIDKFPISRPNLTFSTLTVSNMSPEDSSIYLCSVVVVGAGTEAFFGQGTRLTVV.

The chain employs TRBV7-9 and TRBJ1-2, with 7 bases fitting TRBD1. Looked up from germline, CDR1 is SEHNR and CDR2 is FQNEAQ (reference sequence). This CDR3 is 16 amino acids long. Trimming at V came to 5 bases and at J to 4 bases, leaving 13 bases not matched to a gene. In DNA, the CDR3 is TGTGCCAGCAGCATTATTGGGGTGGACAGGCTCTATGGCTACACCTTC. Its protein product is CASSIIGVDRLYGYTF.

This clone was seen a handful of times. The J gene is TRBJ2-5, the V gene TRBV4-2, with 12 bases matching TRBD2. The J call is doubtful: the DNA matches TRBJ2-7 better. The germline V gene encodes CDR1 LGHNA and CDR2 YNFKEQ. This CDR3 comprises 17 residues. The CDR3: CASSQDGLAGGLYEQYF. DNA for the CDR3: TGTGCCAGCAGCCAAGATGGGCTAGCGGGAGGGCTCTACGAGCAGTACTTC.

This chain joins TRBV6-5 and TRBJ2-1, with 8 bases matching TRBD2. V trimming: 8 bases; J trimming: 7 bases; junction bases outside the gene matches: 10. Germline V lookup: CDR1 MNHEY, CDR2 SVGAGI. The CDR3 is made up of 14 amino acids. DNA of the CDR3: TGTGCCAGCCTGACTAGCGCGGGCTCAAATGAGCAGTTCTTC. Translation gives CASLTSAGSNEQFF.

This clone was seen a few times. The chain uses TRBV6-5 and TRBJ2-1, with 7 bases that match TRBD2. Germline CDR1 and CDR2: MNHEY and SVGAGI. This CDR3 has 15 amino acids. The V and J ends lost 2 bases and 3 bases, in that order; junction bases with no gene match: 4. CDR3 coding DNA: TGTGCCAGCAGTTACGGGACGGGGGGCTACAATGAGCAGTTCTTC. Its protein product is CASSYGTGGYNEQFF.

The V call is TRBV18, the J call TRBJ2-7, with D unclear. Germline CDR1 and CDR2: KGHSH and LQKENI. CDR3 size: 14 residues. Trimming took off 6 bases at V and 2 bases at J, with 14 bases between the two ends. The CDR3 spells CASSLTRGTYEQYF. Written as DNA, the CDR3 is TGTGCCAGCTCCCTCACTCGCGGAACCTACGAGCAGTACTTC.